The 10 T cell receptor beta chains listed next were all sequenced from one sample in a study of T cell repertoires in cytomegalovirus infection. One entry per CDR3 protein, called by TCRdb with MiXCR from the reads. This sample has around 120,000 distinct CDR3 sequences; roughly a quarter occur once, and the top ten carry roughly 33%. Antigen specificity for these receptors is unknown. Input material: PBMCs, sequenced either directly or after in vitro stimulation (not recorded which). Every receptor here comes from a human donor in good health (CMV status not recorded). Some clones in this sample may be carry-over from other donors' samples.

The chain joins TRBV4-3 to TRBJ1-5; D not certain. In germline, CDR1 is LGHNA, CDR2 YSLEER. Trimming took 0 bases from V and 6 from J, leaving 9 bases between them. This CDR3 comprises 14 residues. The CDR3 region has the DNA TGCGCCAGCAGCCAAGATTCGCGGGCTCAGCCCCAGCATTTT. This encodes CASSQDSRAQPQHF.

This clonotype was seen more than once but under ten times. Relative to the germline gene, one junction end is altered; a read error may explain this. The chain uses TRBV19 and TRBJ1-1; D ambiguous. Looked up from germline, CDR1 is LNHDA and CDR2 is SQIVND (reference sequence). There are 12 residues in the CDR3. The DNA of the CDR3 is TGTGCCAGTAGCATAGTGAACACTGAAGCTTTCTTT. Its protein is CASSIVNTEAFF. Based on the CDR3 plus reference TRBV19 and TRBJ1-1, the full variable domain is DGGITQSPKYLFRKEGQNVTLSCEQNLNHDAMYWYRQDPGQGLRLIYYSQIVNDFQKGDIAEGYSVSREKKESFPLTVTSAQKNPTAFYLCASSIVNTEAFFGQGTRLTVV.

This clonotype showed up just a few times. The chain has TRBV12-3 or TRBV12-4 and TRBJ1-6; D is possibly TRBD1 (6 bases). Trimming shortened V by 1 base and J by 6 bases, and 10 bases separated the two germline ends. The CDR3 has 15 residues. The CDR3 sequence: CASSLGGTSNSPLHF. Here the CDR3 DNA reads TGTGCCAGCAGTTTAGGCGGGACATCTAATTCACCCCTCCACTTT.

The chain uses TRBV6-1 and TRBJ1-2; possible D gene TRBD1, 5 bases. V was shortened by 6 bases and J by 3 bases, with 17 bases between the two germline ends. The CDR3 covers 15 residues. Germline assignment: CDR1 MNHNS and CDR2 SASEGT. DNA for the CDR3: TGTGCCAGCAGGGTGACAGACAGATTCTACTATGGCTACACCTTC. Its translation: CASRVTDRFYYGYTF.

In its sample, this clonotype was seen many times. DNA for the CDR3: TGTGCCAGCAGCTTATGGTCGACAGGGAGCGCCGGGGAGCTGTTTTTT. Amino acids: CASSLWSTGSAGELFF. The chain employs TRBV7-6 and TRBJ2-2; 7 nucleotides match TRBD1. The germline gives CDR1 SGHVS, CDR2 FNYEAQ. Germline trimming cut 2 bases from V and 6 bases from J; bases unmatched to any gene: 9. CDR3 length: 16 amino acids.

This clonotype was observed a single time. This sequence joins TRBV7-8 and TRBJ1-1; TRBD1 is a possible D gene (5 bases). The germline V gene encodes CDR1 SGHVS and CDR2 FQNEAQ. V lost 7 bases and J 1 base, leaving 22 bases between the germline ends. The CDR3 sequence is 17 residues long. In nucleotides, the CDR3 is TGTGCCAGCATCCCAAACCGGGGGGGGGGGGGGAACACTGAAGCTTTCTTT. This sequence encodes CASIPNRGGGGNTEAFF.

The chain joins TRBV5-6 to TRBJ2-3, with 9 bases matching TRBD2. Per the germline V gene, CDR1 is SGHDT and CDR2 is YYEEEE. The CDR3 runs 17 residues. After removal of 0 bases from V and 4 bases from J, the junction contained 9 bases not matched to a gene. CDR3 DNA sequence: TGTGCCAGCAGCTTGGATTATAGCGGGAGTTTGGCAGATACGCAGTATTTT. Translation: CASSLDYSGSLADTQYF.

This clonotype was recorded once. This chain uses TRBV20-1 with TRBJ1-5, with TRBD1 matching 7 bases. V gave up 0 bases and J gave up 9 bases; unmatched junction bases: 17. Per germline, CDR1 DFQATT and CDR2 SNEGSKA (reference sequence). This CDR3 has 17 amino acids. CDR3 DNA sequence: TGCAGTGCTAGAGATTGGGGCCCGAGACAGGGTTCGGGGCCCCAGCATTTT. It specifies CSARDWGPRQGSGPQHF.

This clonotype has more than one count but fewer than ten. The chain combines TRBV19 with TRBJ1-5; no clear D. Per germline, CDR1 LNHDA and CDR2 SQIVND (reference sequence). The CDR3 is made up of 13 amino acids. Trimming took off 11 bases at V and 1 base at J, with 12 bases between the two ends. CDR3 sequence reads: CAGGVVSNQPQHF. The CDR3 DNA is TGTGCCGGCGGAGTAGTCAGCAATCAGCCCCAGCATTTT.

Details on this clonotype: A much larger clone is a single base away; this may be a read error. The chain recombines TRBV7-2 with TRBJ1-1; D call uncertain. Trimming took 3 bases from V and 3 from J, leaving 8 bases between them. The CDR3 runs to 13 residues. Germline CDR1 reads SGHTA; CDR2 reads FQGNSA. The CDR3 spells CASSFGGYTEAFF. The CDR3 DNA sequence: TGTGCCAGCAGCTTTGGAGGGTACACTGAAGCTTTCTTT.